The rows below give T cell receptor beta chains drawn from one sample of a study of T cells in localized non-small cell lung cancer. Using immunoSEQ multiplex PCR, the repertoire was profiled, and TCRdb retains in-frame clones only, with some absent. The sample contains around 5,000 clones, roughly 35% of which appear only once. Sequences were derived from lung tumor tissue, sampled before any cancer treatment. The source is a male donor aged 60 or over with stage I squamous cell lung carcinoma. Both conserved end residues are part of each CDR3. Each record gives: D gene, V gene, J gene, clone size, CDR3 DNA, CDR3 protein. A D gene is named only where the DNA matches it firmly. Clone size is given for some rows only: seen once, a few or many times, or a class if the clone is expanded.

-	TRBV6-1	TRBJ1-4	few	TGTGCCAGCAGTGAAGCCCGGGGAGGAATCGAAAAACTGTTTTTT	CASSEARGGIEKLFF
-	TRBV6-8	TRBJ1-3	few	TGTGCCAGCAGCGAAGATACAGGCTCTGGAAACACCATATATTTT	CASSEDTGSGNTIYF
TRBD1	TRBV30	TRBJ2-7	-	TGTGCCTGGAGTGTCTGGACAGGCCCCGAGCAGTACTTC	CAWSVWTGPEQYF
-	TRBV10-2	TRBJ2-7	-	TGCGCCAGCAGTAACGGACAAGCTAGCTCCTACGAGCAGTACTTC	CASSNGQASSYEQYF
-	TRBV11-3	TRBJ1-1	many	TGTGCCAGCAGCAACCGGGACACCGGAGGGACTGAAGCTTTCTTT	CASSNRDTGGTEAFF
-	TRBV14	TRBJ2-2	-	TGTCGTCTGGGGGCTATCGGGGGCGGGGAGCTGTTTTTT	CRLGAIGGGELFF
TRBD1	TRBV6-8	TRBJ1-6	-	TGTGCCAGCCTTTCGGGGACAGGGGCCTATAATTCACCCCTCCACTTT	CASLSGTGAYNSPLHF
TRBD2	TRBV2	TRBJ2-5	few	TGTGCCAGTGAACCGGAGCGGGGTGGGGTAGAGACCCAGTACTTC	CASEPERGGVETQYF
-	TRBV11-3	TRBJ1-2	few	TGTGCCAGCAGCTTTCCCGCGGACATGGATGACTATGGCTACACCTTC	CASSFPADMDDYGYTF
-	TRBV11-3	TRBJ1-4	-	TGTGCCAGCAGCTTGGGCAGGGTTGGAGAAAAACTGTTTTTT	CASSLGRVGEKLFF
-	TRBV5-1	TRBJ1-6	-	TGCGCCAGCAGCTCGAGAGGGCAGGGCGACAATTCACCCCTCCACTTT	CASSSRGQGDNSPLHF
-	TRBV6-8	TRBJ1-6	medium-sized	TGTGCCAGCAGTTACTCTTCAGGGCAGGGTTCACCCCTCCACTTT	CASSYSSGQGSPLHF
-	TRBV18	TRBJ1-5	-	TGTGCCAGCTCACCCGGGACCGTTAATCAGCCCCAGCATTTT	CASSPGTVNQPQHF
TRBD1	TRBV30	TRBJ1-2	-	TGTGCCTGGACGGGACAGGGCTATGGCTACACCTTC	CAWTGQGYGYTF
-	TRBV11-3	TRBJ1-4	few	TGTGCCAGCAGCTTAAATGAGGGGAACGAAAAACTGTTTTTT	CASSLNEGNEKLFF
-	TRBV6-8	TRBJ1-6	-	TGTGCCAGCAGTTACTCGGAACCTACCTCGGTCCTGTATAATTCACCCCTCCACTTT	CASSYSEPTSVLYNSPLHF
-	TRBV30	TRBJ1-2	-	TGTGCCTGGAGCGGAGGACACTATGGCTACACCTTC	CAWSGGHYGYTF
TRBD1	TRBV30	TRBJ1-5	-	TGTGCCTGTTCGGGACAGGACAATCAGCCCCAGCATTTT	CACSGQDNQPQHF
TRBD1	TRBV28	TRBJ1-4	-	TGTGCCAGCATTTCACAGGGGGCAACTAATGAAAAACTGTTTTTT	CASISQGATNEKLFF
-	TRBV7-1	TRBJ2-7	few	TGTGCCAGCAGCGCCGAGGGGAACTACGAGCAGTACTTC	CASSAEGNYEQYF
-	TRBV16	TRBJ1-2	large	TGTGCCAGCAGCCAATCGATCCGGAGCACTAACTATGGCTACACCTTC	CASSQSIRSTNYGYTF
-	TRBV11-3	TRBJ1-1	-	TGTGCCAGCAGTCTATCACAGGCCCTTTTGGACACTGAAGCTTTCTTT	CASSLSQALLDTEAFF
TRBD1	TRBV9	TRBJ2-5	-	TGTGCCAGCAGTGGTGGGGACAGGGGGACCCAGTACTTC	CASSGGDRGTQYF
TRBD1	TRBV6-8	TRBJ1-1	-	TGTGCCAGCAGACCTGACCGAGGACAGGGTTTCACTGAAGCTTTCTTT	CASRPDRGQGFTEAFF
-	TRBV11-3	TRBJ1-1	medium-sized	TGTGCCAGCAGCAAGGGAGGGGAGGGATTTGAAGCTTTCTTT	CASSKGGEGFEAFF
-	TRBV6-8	TRBJ2-1	medium-sized	TGTGCCAGCAGTTACTCTTCCTTTTATGATGAGCAGTTCTTC	CASSYSSFYDEQFF
-	TRBV7-6	TRBJ2-5	-	TGTGCCAGCAGTAAGGGGGGCGGTGAAGAGACCCAGTACTTC	CASSKGGGEETQYF
TRBD1	TRBV18	TRBJ1-5	-	TGTGCCAGCTCATCGGGACAGGGGGTCGGGCAGCCCCAGCATTTT	CASSSGQGVGQPQHF
-	TRBV9	TRBJ2-6	-	TGTGCCGACAGAGCAGTCGATGGGGCCAACGTCCTGACTTTC	CADRAVDGANVLTF
-	TRBV19	TRBJ2-3	-	TGTGCCAGTAGTAAGAGGCTAGCGCAAAGCACAGATACGCAGTATTTT	CASSKRLAQSTDTQYF
TRBD1	TRBV11-3	TRBJ1-1	-	TGTGCCAGCAGTCAGACAGGGTACTTGGCTGAAGCTTTCTTT	CASSQTGYLAEAFF
-	TRBV6-8	TRBJ1-1	few	TGTGCCAGCAAGAGGGGATCGCAGGGGATGAACACTGAAGCTTTCTTT	CASKRGSQGMNTEAFF
-	TRBV6-8	TRBJ1-3	-	TGTGCCAGCAGTTACTCTGCCGCGCTGTTCTCTGGAAACACCATATATTTT	CASSYSAALFSGNTIYF
-	TRBV30	TRBJ1-1	few	TGTGCCTGGGTCAGGGGAGAGGAGGCTGAAGCTTTCTTT	CAWVRGEEAEAFF
-	TRBV18	TRBJ2-1	-	TGTGCCAGCTCCCCCAGCCACAATGAGCAGTTCTTC	CASSPSHNEQFF
-	TRBV25-1	TRBJ1-6	-	TGTGCCAGCAGGCCTAGCTCCTATAATTCACCCCTCCACTTT	CASRPSSYNSPLHF
-	TRBV4-1	TRBJ2-7	few	TGCGCCAGCAGCCAGCCAGAAGATTACGAGCAGTACTTC	CASSQPEDYEQYF
-	TRBV1	TRBJ1-1	medium-sized	TGCGCCAGCAGCCAAGACGAGGGTCCAACTGAAGCTTTCTTT	CASSQDEGPTEAFF
-	TRBV29-1	TRBJ2-3	-	TGCAGCGTTCGCCCGCAGGGGAGCACAGATACGCAGTATTTT	CSVRPQGSTDTQYF
-	TRBV29-1	TRBJ1-3	-	TGCAGCGGCGGCTCTTCTGGAAACACCATATATTTT	CSGGSSGNTIYF
TRBD1	TRBV18	TRBJ2-7	-	TGTGCCAGCTCACCTAGCTGGGACAGGCCTTACGAGCAGTACTTC	CASSPSWDRPYEQYF
-	TRBV5-1	TRBJ2-6	-	TGCGCCAGCAGCTCAGGCTCTGGGGCCAACGTCCTGACTTTC	CASSSGSGANVLTF
-	TRBV9	TRBJ1-2	many	TGTGCCAGCAGTGAAGCGGGTGGGATCGGCTACACCTTC	CASSEAGGIGYTF
-	TRBV28	TRBJ2-7	-	TGTGCCAGCACTCTTATCGGGGGCCCCTACGAGCAGTACTTC	CASTLIGGPYEQYF
-	TRBV30	TRBJ1-5	-	TGTGCCTGGAGTGCTCGGGAGAATCAGCCCCAGCATTTT	CAWSARENQPQHF
-	TRBV9	TRBJ1-6	few	TGTGCCAGAGGACAGATGAATTCACCCCTCCACTTT	CARGQMNSPLHF
-	TRBV30	TRBJ1-1	-	TGTGCCTGGAGTTGGCACACTGAAGCTTTCTTT	CAWSWHTEAFF
-	TRBV5-1	TRBJ1-4	-	TGCGCCACCAGACCCGGGCCAGAGATTGAAAAACTGTTTTTT	CATRPGPEIEKLFF
TRBD1	TRBV18	TRBJ2-7	-	TGTGCCAGCTCAATCGGACAGGAGAGGGAGCAGTACTTC	CASSIGQEREQYF
TRBD2	TRBV9	TRBJ2-3	few	TGTGCCAGCAGCTCCGGGGGGGACTTTATCACAGATACGCAGTATTTT	CASSSGGDFITDTQYF
TRBD1	TRBV11-3	TRBJ1-4	many	TGTGCCAGCAGCCCGGGGACAGCTATCTATGAAAAACTGTTTTTT	CASSPGTAIYEKLFF
TRBD1	TRBV5-1	TRBJ2-5	-	TGCGCCAGCAGCTCCGGGACAGGGGTCGAGACCCAGTACTTC	CASSSGTGVETQYF
TRBD1	TRBV18	TRBJ2-7	-	TGTGCCAGCTTCGCCGGGACAGGGGGCTACGAGCAGTACTTC	CASFAGTGGYEQYF